This entry describes one T cell receptor beta chain. Its antigen is still unknown. immunoSEQ v3.0 was run at survey level. Here immunoSEQ multiplex PCR was the method, and the copy in TCRdb shows in-frame clones only, minus some. The sample carries tens of thousands of clones, around 80% recorded once. CDR1 and CDR2 from the germline V gene are ENHRY and SYGVKD. The V segment lost 3 bases and the J segment 7 bases; nucleotides outside the gene matches: 8. CDR3 length: 14 amino acids. These data belong to a study of long-term antiretroviral therapy in people with HIV. Regarding the study as a whole: Before ART, certain clones expanded, and these dominated the repertoire at all time points.

Per donor, a minimum of one pre-ART and a minimum of two post-ART PBMC samples were available. V gene TRBV10-3 combines with J gene TRBJ2-7, with 8 bases matching TRBD2. The receptor's source is a woman aged 40 to 50 with HIV. The sequencing here drew on unsorted PBMCs, taken 1.2 years after starting antiretroviral therapy. The CDR3 loop is CAISETLPGGEQYF. The CDR3 DNA follows: TGTGCCATCAGTGAAACCCTCCCGGGGGGGGAGCAGTACTTC.